Presented here are 17 T cell receptor beta chains from one specimen sequenced in a study of CD8+ T cells in alopecia areata. The treatment denotes: oral pan-JAK inhibitor, 5-10 mg twice daily. Extraction and reverse transcription of RNA yielded cDNA as the sequencing template. TCRdb's copy holds only in-frame clones and misses some; the assay was immunoSEQ multiplex PCR. The table shows 150,000 to 200,000 clones, with just over 65% occurring only once. Sample: CD4+ T cells sorted from blood, taken at week 4, from a patient treated with tofacitinib. Receptors originate from a human donor with alopecia areata.

In DNA, the CDR3 is TGTGCCTGGAGAGAGGGCCGAACTTATGGCTACACCTTC. Its protein is CAWREGRTYGYTF. The gene calls are TRBV30 and TRBJ1-2; D uncertain. V was clipped by 3 bases and J by 5 bases, with 13 bases between them. Germline CDR1 is GTSNPN and CDR2 is SVGIG (reference sequence). The CDR3 runs to 13 residues.

V is TRBV27 and J is TRBJ1-6; the D gene is possibly TRBD1 (6 bases). The V end lost 5 bases, the J end lost 5 bases, and 13 bases lay between the germline ends. The CDR3 is 15 residues long. Germline V gene data show CDR1 as MNHEY and CDR2 as SMNVEV (reference sequence). The CDR3 DNA reads as TGTGCCAGCAGTAATGGACAGCACAATAATTCACCCCTCCACTTT. Its translation is CASSNGQHNNSPLHF.

This chain connects TRBV7-3 to TRBJ1-1; 7 bases match TRBD1. This CDR3 has 14 amino acids. The trim removed 5 bases at V and 8 bases at J, leaving 11 bases unmatched. Germline-derived CDR1 and CDR2 are SGHTA and FQGTGA. The CDR3 nucleotides read TGTGCCAGCAGCATACCGGGACAGAATTCCGAAGCTTTCTTT. It is translated as CASSIPGQNSEAFF.

The chain combines TRBV15 with TRBJ1-6; 11 bases fit TRBD1. The CDR3 runs to 15 residues. The germline CDR1 and CDR2 sequences are LNHNV and YYDKDF (reference sequence). V gave up 3 bases and J gave up 9 bases; unmatched junction bases: 4. DNA of the CDR3: TGTGCCACCAGCAGCCGCGGACAGGGGGCTTCACCCCTCCACTTT. This gives the protein CATSSRGQGASPLHF. Together with reference TRBV15 and TRBJ1-6, the CDR3 gives the full variable domain: DAMVIQNPRYQVTQFGKPVTLSCSQTLNHNVMYWYQQKSSQAPKLLFHYYDKDFNNEADTPDNFQSRRPNTSFCFLDIRSPGLGDTAMYLCATSSRGQGASPLHFGNGTRLTVT.

J is TRBJ2-2 and V is TRBV9; TRBD1 matches at 11 bases. Germline V CDR1 and CDR2: SGDLS, YYNGEE. V trimming: 4 bases; J trimming: 6 bases; junction bases outside the gene matches: 8. The CDR3 extends over 16 amino acids. This CDR3 is CASSTRTGGIPGELFF. CDR3 in DNA: TGTGCCAGCAGCACTAGGACAGGGGGCATCCCCGGGGAGCTGTTTTTT.

The gene calls are TRBV30 and TRBJ2-5; 8 nucleotides agree with TRBD2. V was pared by 5 bases and J by 3 bases, with 5 bases of the junction left unmatched. Looked up from germline, CDR1 is GTSNPN and CDR2 is SVGIG (reference sequence). The CDR3 covers 13 residues. CDR3 coding DNA: TGTGCCTGGGTGAAACTAGCGGAAGAGACCCAGTACTTC. It yields the protein CAWVKLAEETQYF.

This clone turned up a few times. The chain couples TRBV5-1 to TRBJ2-3; the match to TRBD1 covers 12 bases. V dropped 4 bases and J dropped 2; count of bases not matched to a gene: 8. The CDR3 contains 17 residues. CDR1 SGHRS and CDR2 YFSETQ come from the germline V gene. The CDR3 loop reads CASSGGQGALTTDTQYF. CDR3 bases: TGCGCCAGCAGCGGGGGACAGGGGGCCTTAACCACAGATACGCAGTATTTT.

The rearrangement links TRBV6-6 to TRBJ2-7; 7 nucleotides line up with TRBD1. This CDR3 is built from 13 residues. J was trimmed by 0 bases and V by 11 bases; bases with no gene match: 7. In germline, CDR1 is MNHNY, CDR2 SVGAGI (reference sequence). CDR3 bases: TGTGCCGTTGCACAGGGGAGCTCCTACGAGCAGTACTTC. It specifies CAVAQGSSYEQYF.

The chain links TRBV15 to TRBJ1-2, with D perhaps TRBD1 (5 bases). The length of the CDR3 is 13 residues. CDR1 is LNHNV, CDR2 YYDKDF, per germline (reference sequence). Trimming removed 0 bases at V and 8 bases at J, with 10 bases between. The CDR3 protein is CATSRDSRGGYTF. The CDR3 DNA sequence: TGTGCCACCAGCAGAGATAGTAGGGGAGGCTACACCTTC.

This clone was picked up a small number of times. The chain uses TRBV2 and TRBJ1-6; maybe TRBD1 (5 bases). The CDR3 has 15 amino acids. Germline-derived CDR1 and CDR2 are SNHLY and FYNNEI. V lost 7 bases, J lost 8 bases, and 18 bases lay in between. The DNA for the CDR3 is TGTGCCAGCACCACTGGGACTACCGGTTATTCACCCCTCCACTTT. It encodes CASTTGTTGYSPLHF.

V gene TRBV2 combines with J gene TRBJ1-5; D may be TRBD1 (5 bases). Germline V gene lookup returns CDR1 SNHLY and CDR2 FYNNEI. The CDR3 has 16 amino acids. Trimming left V 1 base short and J 4 bases short, with 14 bases between. CDR3 loop: CASSEGYSGGNQPQHF. The CDR3 region has the DNA TGTGCCAGCAGTGAAGGCTACTCCGGGGGGAATCAGCCCCAGCATTTT.

The chain carries TRBV5-1 and TRBJ2-3; TRBD1 matches at 12 bases. The CDR3 loop spans 17 amino acids. Germline V gives CDR1 SGHRS, CDR2 YFSETQ. J gave up 3 bases and V 4 bases, and 9 bases lay outside the gene matches. CDR3 DNA: TGCGCCAGCAGCCCAGGGACAGGGGGCAGTCGGACAGATACGCAGTATTTT. Translated: CASSPGTGGSRTDTQYF.

The gene calls are TRBV29-1 and TRBJ2-7, with D uncertain. V lost 4 bases and J 6 bases, leaving 13 bases between the germline ends. The CDR3 totals 12 residues. Germline CDR1 and CDR2: SQVTM and ANQGSEA. The CDR3 loop reads CSVGSIHGEQYF. DNA of the CDR3: TGCAGCGTTGGGTCCATTCATGGCGAGCAGTACTTC.

The genes are TRBV29-1 and TRBJ2-2; D may be TRBD2 (7 bases). The germline V and J ends were trimmed by 4 bases and 7 bases, with 13 bases remaining between them. There are 13 residues in the CDR3. Germline V gene sequence: CDR1 SQVTM, CDR2 ANQGSEA. The CDR3 DNA reads TGCAGCGTTGCGGGGGGCGATATCGGGGAGCTGTTTTTT. Translation gives CSVAGGDIGELFF.

CDR3 coding DNA: TGTGCCACGGGAAGGGGTTGGGAGACCCAGTACTTC. It is translated as CATGRGWETQYF. This rearrangement joins TRBV15 to TRBJ2-5; D is perhaps TRBD1 (5 bases). CDR1 is LNHNV, CDR2 YYDKDF, per germline (reference sequence). CDR3 length equals 12 residues. With 9 bases removed from V and 5 bases from J, the gap between germline ends came to 13 bases.

This clone has only one observation. The V and J genes are TRBV30 and TRBJ1-2; D not resolved. The V gene's germline CDR1 is GTSNPN and CDR2 SVGIG (reference sequence). This CDR3 contains 15 residues. Trimming stripped 3 bases from V and 0 bases from J, with 14 bases between. The CDR3: CAWRMGSNANYGYTF. CDR3 nucleotides: TGTGCCTGGAGGATGGGGTCAAATGCTAACTATGGCTACACCTTC.

The chain employs TRBV5-6 and TRBJ2-3; D might be TRBD2 (5 bases). Germline V gene data show CDR1 as SGHDT and CDR2 as YYEEEE. This CDR3 contains 12 residues. Trimming left V 4 bases short and J 4 bases short, with 7 bases between. This CDR3 reads CASSGRADTQYF. DNA of the CDR3: TGTGCCAGCAGCGGGAGAGCAGATACGCAGTATTTT.